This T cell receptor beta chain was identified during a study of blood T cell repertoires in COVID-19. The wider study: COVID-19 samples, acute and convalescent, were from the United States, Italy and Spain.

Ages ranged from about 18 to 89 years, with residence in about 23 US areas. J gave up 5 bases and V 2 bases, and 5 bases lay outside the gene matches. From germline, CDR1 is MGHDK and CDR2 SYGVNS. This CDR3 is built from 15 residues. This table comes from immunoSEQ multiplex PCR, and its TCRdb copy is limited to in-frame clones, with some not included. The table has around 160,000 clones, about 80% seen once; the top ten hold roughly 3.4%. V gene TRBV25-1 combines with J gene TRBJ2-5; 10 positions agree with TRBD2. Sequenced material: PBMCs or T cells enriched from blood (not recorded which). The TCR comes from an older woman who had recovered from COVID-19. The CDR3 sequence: CASSESGGAGETQYF. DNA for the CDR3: TGTGCCAGCAGTGAAAGCGGGGGGGCCGGGGAGACCCAGTACTTC.